This T cell receptor beta chain was identified during a study of cytomegalovirus exposure and HLA in healthy donors. Study findings and constraints: Most subjects' HLA-A and HLA-B alleles were reportedly predicted from TCR beta sequences. A likely sequencing artifact accounted for one observed cluster of highly shared sequence variants. HLA restriction was apparent for most CMV-associated TCR beta chains in a later analysis. Per published reports, the classifier diagnosed cytomegalovirus status with high specificity and sensitivity.

Trimming cost V 4 bases and J 3 bases; bases outside gene matches: 11. Germline V gives CDR1 LNHDA, CDR2 SQIVND (reference sequence). This CDR3 region has 17 residues. The PCR employed 60 Vbeta primers together with 13 Jbeta primers. The repertoire was sequenced with immunoSEQ multiplex PCR; TCRdb's copy has only in-frame clones and lacks some. This sample contains approximately 42,000 clones. Comments on this clone: As yet, its antigen is unknown.

The receptor was isolated from a male donor in good health and CMV-seronegative. Sequenced material: PBMCs. The chain employs TRBV19 and TRBJ1-5; 8 nucleotides align to TRBD1. The CDR3 region is CASSKTRGLRYNQPQHF. The CDR3 coding sequence is TGTGCCAGTAGTAAGACCAGGGGGCTGCGTTACAATCAGCCCCAGCATTTT. The variable domain in full, with the rest retrieved from reference TRBV19 and TRBJ1-5, is DGGITQSPKYLFRKEGQNVTLSCEQNLNHDAMYWYRQDPGQGLRLIYYSQIVNDFQKGDIAEGYSVSREKKESFPLTVTSAQKNPTAFYLCASSKTRGLRYNQPQHFGDGTRLSIL.